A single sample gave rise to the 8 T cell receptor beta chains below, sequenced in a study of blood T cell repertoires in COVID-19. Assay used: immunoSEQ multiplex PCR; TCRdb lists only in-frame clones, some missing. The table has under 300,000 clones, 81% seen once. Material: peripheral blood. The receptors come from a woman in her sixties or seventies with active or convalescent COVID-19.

The CDR3 region is CASSPTKLVEYF. CDR3 bases: TGTGCCAGCAGTCCAACTAAACTAGTAGAGTATTTT. The chain uses TRBV27 and TRBJ2-3; weak D call: TRBD2 (5 bases). CDR1 and CDR2 (germline): MNHEY, SMNVEV (reference sequence). V dropped 5 bases and J dropped 13 bases, with 16 bases sitting between them. The CDR3 extends over 12 amino acids.

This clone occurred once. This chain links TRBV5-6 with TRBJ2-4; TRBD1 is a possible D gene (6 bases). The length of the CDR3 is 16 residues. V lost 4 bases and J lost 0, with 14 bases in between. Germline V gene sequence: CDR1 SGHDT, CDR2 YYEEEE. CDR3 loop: CASSLGAGVAKNIQYF. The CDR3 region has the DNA TGTGCCAGCAGCCTGGGGGCAGGGGTAGCCAAAAACATTCAGTACTTC.

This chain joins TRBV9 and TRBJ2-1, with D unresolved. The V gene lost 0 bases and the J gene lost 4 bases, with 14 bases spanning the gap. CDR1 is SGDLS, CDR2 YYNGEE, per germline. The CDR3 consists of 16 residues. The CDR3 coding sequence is TGTGCCAGCAGCGTAGAACCTGGCGGCATATACAATGAGCAGTTCTTC. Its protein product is CASSVEPGGIYNEQFF.

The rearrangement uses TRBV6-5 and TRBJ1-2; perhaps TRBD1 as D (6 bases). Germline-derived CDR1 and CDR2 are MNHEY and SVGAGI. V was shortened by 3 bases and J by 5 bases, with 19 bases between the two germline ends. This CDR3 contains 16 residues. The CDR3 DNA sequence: TGTGCCAGCAGTTATGTTTGGGGGCACGGGTCTTATGGCTACACCTTC. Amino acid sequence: CASSYVWGHGSYGYTF.

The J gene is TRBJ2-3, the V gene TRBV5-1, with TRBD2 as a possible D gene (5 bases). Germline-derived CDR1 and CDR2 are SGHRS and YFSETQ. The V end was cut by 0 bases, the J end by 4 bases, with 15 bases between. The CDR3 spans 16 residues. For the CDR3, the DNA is TGCGCCAGCAGCTTGGTAGGGTCTGGCGGGCCAGATACGCAGTATTTT. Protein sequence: CASSLVGSGGPDTQYF.

CDR3 residues: CASRGGGALHF. CDR3 nucleotide sequence: TGTGCCAGCAGGGGAGGCGGAGCCCTCCACTTT. V and J are TRBV5-8 and TRBJ1-6; D remains unclear. The CDR3 has 11 amino acids. Germline V gives CDR1 SGHTS, CDR2 YDEGEE. Trimming removed 5 bases at V and 14 bases at J, with 11 bases between. The whole variable domain, remainder taken from reference TRBV5-8 and TRBJ1-6, is EAGVTQSPTHLIKTRGQQATLRCSPISGHTSVYWYQQALGLGLQFLLWYDEGEERNRGNFPPRFSGRQFPNYSSELNVNALELEDSALYLCASRGGGALHFGNGTRLTVT.

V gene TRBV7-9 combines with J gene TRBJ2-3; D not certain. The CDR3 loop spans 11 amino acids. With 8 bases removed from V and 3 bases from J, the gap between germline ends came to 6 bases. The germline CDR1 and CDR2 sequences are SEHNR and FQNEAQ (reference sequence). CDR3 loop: CASGETDTQYF. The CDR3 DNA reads TGTGCCAGCGGTGAGACAGATACGCAGTATTTT.

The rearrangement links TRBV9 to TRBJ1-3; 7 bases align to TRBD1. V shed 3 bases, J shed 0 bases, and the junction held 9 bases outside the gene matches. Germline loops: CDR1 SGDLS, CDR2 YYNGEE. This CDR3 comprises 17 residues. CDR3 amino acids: CASSATGTAFSGNTIYF. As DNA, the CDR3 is TGTGCCAGCAGCGCGACCGGGACAGCCTTCTCTGGAAACACCATATATTTT.